What follows is one T cell receptor beta chain and its context. Amplifying from RNA transcripts, the study obtained TCR beta CDR3 regions. Following a first-round RT-PCR that used HTBI primers, a second-round multiplex PCR was carried out. TCRdb re-called the multiplex PCR reads through MiXCR, storing one row per CDR3 protein. The sample consists of roughly 60,000 distinct CDR3 sequences, around 50% of them appearing once. Trimming pared 2 bases from V and 4 bases from J, leaving 9 bases between. The length of the CDR3 is 12 residues. Germline V gene lookup returns CDR1 DFQATT and CDR2 SNEGSKA (reference sequence). These data belong to a study of Graves' ophthalmopathy and Graves' hyperthyroidism.

This TCR came from an adult woman with Graves' ophthalmopathy. Sequenced material: peripheral blood. The chain recombines TRBV20-1 with TRBJ2-7; possible D gene TRBD1, 5 bases. The CDR3 region has the DNA TGCAGTGCTAGACCCAGGGCATACGAGCAGTACTTC. It is translated as CSARPRAYEQYF.